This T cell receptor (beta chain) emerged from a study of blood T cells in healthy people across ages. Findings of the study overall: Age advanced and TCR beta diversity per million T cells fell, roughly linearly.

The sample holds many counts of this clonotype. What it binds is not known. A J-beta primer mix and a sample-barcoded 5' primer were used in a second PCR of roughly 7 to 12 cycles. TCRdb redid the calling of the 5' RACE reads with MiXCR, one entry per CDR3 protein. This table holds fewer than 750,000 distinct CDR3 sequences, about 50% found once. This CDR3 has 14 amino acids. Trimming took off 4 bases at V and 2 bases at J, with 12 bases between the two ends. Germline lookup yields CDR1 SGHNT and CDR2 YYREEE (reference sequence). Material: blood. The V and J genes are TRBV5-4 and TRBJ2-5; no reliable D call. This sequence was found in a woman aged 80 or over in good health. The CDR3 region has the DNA TGTGCCAGCAGCGCAGACACGGCACAAGAGACCCAGTACTTC. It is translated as CASSADTAQETQYF.